The 7 T cell receptor beta chains reported below all come from one sample, sequenced in a study of untreated major depressive disorder. Generated by immunoSEQ multiplex PCR, the TCRdb table keeps only in-frame clones and is missing some. The data show some 21,000 clones, 85% to 90% seen once. The specimen was CD4+ T cells from PBMCs. The receptor source for this set is a woman aged 40 to 49 in good health.

The chain joins TRBV27 to TRBJ1-4; 9 positions agree with TRBD1. Germline CDR1 and CDR2: MNHEY and SMNVEV (reference sequence). The CDR3 extends over 16 amino acids. The trim removed 6 bases at V and 3 bases at J, leaving 8 bases unmatched. CDR3 sequence reads: CASRRTGERANEKLFF. CDR3 bases: TGTGCCAGCAGGAGGACAGGGGAGAGGGCTAATGAAAAACTGTTTTTT.

The chain employs TRBV18 and TRBJ2-5; D perhaps matches TRBD2 (5 bases). Trimming shortened V by 8 bases and J by 5 bases, and 21 bases separated the two germline ends. This CDR3 contains 15 residues. Germline values: CDR1 KGHSH, CDR2 LQKENI. The CDR3: CASKPREGSPETQYF. CDR3 nucleotides: TGTGCCAGCAAACCCCGAGAGGGCTCTCCGGAGACCCAGTACTTC.

J is TRBJ2-6 and V is TRBV5-8, with no clear D. With 0 bases removed from V and 4 bases from J, the gap between germline ends came to 5 bases. This CDR3 comprises 14 residues. Germline V gives CDR1 SGHTS, CDR2 YDEGEE. CDR3 in amino acids: CASSLGLGANVLTF. In nucleotides, the CDR3 is TGTGCCAGCAGCTTGGGGTTAGGGGCCAACGTCCTGACTTTC.

This clone was found a few times. V gene TRBV29-1 combines with J gene TRBJ1-4; 10 nucleotides align to TRBD1. The CDR3 contains 15 residues. The germline CDR1 and CDR2 sequences are SQVTM and ANQGSEA. Unmatched junction bases numbered 8, after V lost 1 base and J lost 9 bases. The CDR3 sequence is CSVEGGTGERKKLFF. In DNA form, the CDR3 reads TGCAGCGTTGAAGGGGGGACAGGGGAAAGGAAAAAACTGTTTTTT.

J is TRBJ1-2 and V is TRBV29-1; no clear D. The V end was cut by 5 bases, the J end by 0 bases, with 10 bases between. The CDR3 runs to 13 residues. Germline loops: CDR1 SQVTM, CDR2 ANQGSEA. DNA of the CDR3: TGCAGCGTTAGTGGAGCTTCTAACTATGGCTACACCTTC. Its translation: CSVSGASNYGYTF.

This chain connects TRBV5-1 to TRBJ1-2; no clear D. V lost 0 bases and J lost 6, with 6 bases in between. Germline values: CDR1 SGHRS, CDR2 YFSETQ. The CDR3 sequence is 12 residues long. CDR3 nucleotides: TGCGCCAGCAGCTTGGGAGGTCATGGCTACACCTTC. It is translated as CASSLGGHGYTF.

The chain employs TRBV7-8 and TRBJ1-5; 7 nucleotides agree with TRBD1. V trimming: 2 bases; J trimming: 1 base; junction bases outside the gene matches: 11. There are 18 residues in the CDR3. Germline CDR1 reads SGHVS; CDR2 reads FQNEAQ. The CDR3 coding sequence is TGTGCCAGCAGCTTAATTCGCAGGGGGAGATCGAGCAATCAGCCCCAGCATTTT. Translating gives CASSLIRRGRSSNQPQHF. Full variable domain (outside the CDR3, taken from reference TRBV7-8 and TRBJ1-5): GAGVSQSPRYKVAKRGQDVALRCDPISGHVSLFWYQQALGQGPEFLTYFQNEAQLDKSGLPSDRFFAERPEGSVSTLKIQRTQQEDSAVYLCASSLIRRGRSSNQPQHFGDGTRLSIL.